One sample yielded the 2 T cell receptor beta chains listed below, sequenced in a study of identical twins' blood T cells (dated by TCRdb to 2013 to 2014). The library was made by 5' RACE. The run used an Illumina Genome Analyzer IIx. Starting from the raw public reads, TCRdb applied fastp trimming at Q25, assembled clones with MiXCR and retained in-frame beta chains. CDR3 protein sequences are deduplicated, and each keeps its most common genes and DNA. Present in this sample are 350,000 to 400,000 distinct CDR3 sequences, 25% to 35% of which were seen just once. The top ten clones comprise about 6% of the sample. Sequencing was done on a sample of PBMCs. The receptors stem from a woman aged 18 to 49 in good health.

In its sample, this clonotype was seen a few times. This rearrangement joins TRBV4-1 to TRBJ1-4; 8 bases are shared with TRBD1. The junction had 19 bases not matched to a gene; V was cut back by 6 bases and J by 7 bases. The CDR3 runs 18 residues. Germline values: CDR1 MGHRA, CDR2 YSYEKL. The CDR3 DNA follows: TGCGCCAGCAGTTTGGGAGTCCCGGGACAGGTTTGGACTGAAAAACTGTTTTTT. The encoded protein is CASSLGVPGQVWTEKLFF.

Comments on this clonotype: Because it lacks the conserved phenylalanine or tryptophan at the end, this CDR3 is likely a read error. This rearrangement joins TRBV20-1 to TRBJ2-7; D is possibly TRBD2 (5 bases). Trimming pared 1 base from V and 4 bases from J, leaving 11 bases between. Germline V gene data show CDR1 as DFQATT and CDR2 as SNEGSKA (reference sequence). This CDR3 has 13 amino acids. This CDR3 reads CSARVRSGYEQYL. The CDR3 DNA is TGCAGTGCTAGAGTCCGCTCGGGATACGAGCAGTACCTC.